This T cell receptor (beta chain) was observed in a study of CD8+ T cells in alopecia areata. Whole-study context: Scoring treated patients' severity relied on the percentage of scalp area affected.

The germline V gene has CDR1 SNHLY and CDR2 FYNNEI. The ends lost 7 bases at V and 0 bases at J; junction bases unmatched: 14. The CDR3 has 18 residues. Sample treatment: oral pan-JAK inhibitor, 5-10 mg twice daily. Punch biopsies of lesional scalp, plus peripheral blood, were taken from alopecia areata patients. Study-wide results and caveats: Clonality was higher in lesional than normal scalp, especially in alopecia totalis/universalis.

On this clone itself: What it recognizes is unknown.

Sequencing templates came from extracted RNA that was reverse transcribed into cDNA. Produced via immunoSEQ multiplex PCR; TCRdb's table is partial and in-frame only. The sample holds roughly 140,000 clones, roughly 82% seen once. The TCR sequence derives from a human donor with alopecia areata. Sequences were derived from CD8+ T cells sorted from blood, sampled at week 4, from a patient treated with tofacitinib. J is TRBJ2-3 and V is TRBV2; 9 bases fit TRBD2. CDR3 sequence: CASIQSLAGLASTDTQYF. The CDR3 nucleotides are TGTGCCAGCATTCAGTCGCTAGCGGGGTTAGCTAGCACAGATACGCAGTATTTT.